A single T cell receptor (beta chain) is shown here with its context. Assay: immunoSEQ multiplex PCR; the TCRdb copy retains only in-frame clones and omits some. The sample includes about 240,000 clones, about 79% of them seen just once. The data belong to a study of blood T cell repertoires in COVID-19. The V and J ends lost 0 bases and 3 bases respectively, with 20 bases between them. The CDR3 totals 18 residues. CDR1 and CDR2 (germline): MNHNS, SASEGT. The source is an elderly woman with acute or convalescent COVID-19. This chain connects TRBV6-1 to TRBJ2-5; D might be TRBD1 (5 bases). Sample: peripheral blood. This CDR3 reads CASSEAPFFRQFKETQYF. The CDR3 coding sequence is TGTGCCAGCAGTGAAGCGCCCTTTTTTAGACAGTTTAAAGAGACCCAGTACTTC.